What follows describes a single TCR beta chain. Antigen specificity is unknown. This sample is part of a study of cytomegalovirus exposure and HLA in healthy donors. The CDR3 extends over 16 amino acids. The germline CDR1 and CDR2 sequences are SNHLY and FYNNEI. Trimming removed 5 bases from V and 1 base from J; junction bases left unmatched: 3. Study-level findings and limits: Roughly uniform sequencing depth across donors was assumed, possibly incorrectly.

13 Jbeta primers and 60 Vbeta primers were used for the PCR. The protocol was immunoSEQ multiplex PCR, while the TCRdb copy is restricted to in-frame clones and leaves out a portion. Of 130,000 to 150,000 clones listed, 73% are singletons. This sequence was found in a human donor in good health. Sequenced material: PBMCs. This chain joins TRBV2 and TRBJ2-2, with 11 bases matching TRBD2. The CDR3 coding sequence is TGTGCCAGCAGTAGACTAGCGGGGAAGAACACCGGGGAGCTGTTTTTT. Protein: CASSRLAGKNTGELFF.